Below are 2 T cell receptor beta chains sequenced from a single sample in a study of cytomegalovirus exposure and HLA in healthy donors. 13 Jbeta primers and 60 Vbeta primers were used for the PCR. The protocol was immunoSEQ multiplex PCR, while the TCRdb copy is restricted to in-frame clones and leaves out a portion. The sample includes about 140,000 clones, about 80% of them seen just once. Sequenced: PBMCs. These receptors came from a woman in her 40s in good health and CMV-seronegative.

The rearrangement uses TRBV4-3 and TRBJ1-4, with 8 bases identical to TRBD1. Losses at the gene ends were 1 base for V and 7 bases for J; bases not matched to a gene: 5. The CDR3 sequence is 15 residues long. The germline gives CDR1 LGHNA, CDR2 YSLEER. CDR3 DNA: TGCGCCAGCAGCCAAGTTCTGCAGGGGGCTGAAAAACTGTTTTTT. This translates into CASSQVLQGAEKLFF.

The V call is TRBV7-2, the J call TRBJ2-1; 9 nucleotides match TRBD2. Germline CDR1 is SGHTA and CDR2 is FQGNSA. V was clipped by 5 bases and J by 4 bases; unmatched bases: 15. The length of the CDR3 is 18 residues. The CDR3 here is CASSRYGGSGSWYNEQFF. CDR3 DNA: TGTGCCAGCAGCCGCTATGGTGGTAGCGGGAGTTGGTACAATGAGCAGTTCTTC.